This TCR beta chain was captured by sequencing in a study of cytomegalovirus exposure and HLA in healthy donors (dated by TCRdb to between 2016 and 2019). For the study in its entirety: According to an earlier analysis of around 600 of the donors, 150 million to 200 million T cells yielded some 110 million unique TCR beta sequences and approximately 300 Gb of sequence data. Roughly 300 gigabases of sequencing data and approximately 92 million unique TCR sequences made up an early release that covered nearly 650 HLA-typed donors. The genetic ancestry cluster associated with self-reported Caucasian donors included 81% of the roughly 400 genotyped donors. The study aimed to test whether signatures of past pathogen exposure could be identified by cataloging public T cell receptors. The study used immunosequencing to profile the T cell repertoires of 666 subjects and linked those repertoires to cytomegalovirus serostatus. Along with the roughly 670-subject first cohort, a separate validation cohort of over a hundred different subjects was used. High-throughput TCR immunosequencing, statistical association of individual TCRs with disease status, and machine learning were combined to predict cytomegalovirus infection status. To study patterns of TCR occurrence, a later analysis re-analyzed previously published TCR beta repertoires from 550 to 800 donors and added high-resolution HLA genotyping. The later analysis used no new phenotypic data to find candidate immune exposures, relying instead on TCR beta sequences and their occurrence across donors. In an earlier analysis of 500 to 650 of the donors, high-throughput TCR beta sequencing was used to judge whether each TCR beta V gene segment behaved as functional or pseudogenic. Donor age, sex, ethnicity and CMV serostatus were compiled alongside the repertoire data. Genome-wide SNP genotypes for about 55% of the roughly 670 donors were used in a later genetic analysis, which treated that subset as a discovery cohort. All discovery cohort repertoires had been generated on a single sequencing platform. Both class I and class II loci were covered by HLA typing, at four-digit resolution. The number of typed donors differed by locus: roughly 620-630 for A, B, C, DRB1 and DQB1; some 500 for DQA1; some 610 for DPA1; and about 450 for DPB1. Several DR-DQ haplotypes were treated as single units for association and clustering because of strong linkage in the cohort. Among about 360 genotyped donors of the cohort, an average of roughly 240,000 unique TCR beta nucleotide sequences were sequenced per donor, roughly 20% of them non-productive.

The paper as a whole reports these results and caveats: Compared with equally common non-associated chains, HLA-associated TCR beta chains in a later analysis were more clonally expanded and had lower generation probabilities. In a later analysis, around 17,000 TCR beta sequences were associated with specific HLA alleles at a false discovery rate of 0.05. A further reported finding was that TCR beta sequences accurately predicted the HLA-A and HLA-B alleles for most subjects in the first cohort. Over 15 rarely observed V segments, including chromosome 9 orphons, were excluded from the earlier analysis of several hundred of the donors because counts were too low. Immune exposure information for the cohort was limited to CMV serostatus. In both the original and validation cohorts, the classifier was reported to diagnose cytomegalovirus status with high specificity and sensitivity. The study gave a list of 150 to 200 TCR beta chains associated with cytomegalovirus. According to a later analysis, parvovirus B19, influenza, CMV and Epstein-Barr virus appeared linked to several top co-occurrence clusters. A cluster of highly shared sequence variants was judged likely to represent a technical artifact of the sequencing pipeline. Correlated functional status among segregating V segments might reflect linkage disequilibrium, but an unknown experimental factor could not be ruled out. According to a later analysis, most CMV-associated TCR beta chains appeared to be HLA-restricted, and the HLA associations seemed to be driven largely by CMV exposure. A later genetic analysis associated a missense DCLRE1C variant with V-gene and J-gene trimming of TCR beta chains, and an independent cohort replicated the association. The cohort was sequenced for TCR beta chains only, and without alpha or paired-chain data the features that could be detected were limited. Strong co-occurrence of HLA alleles, especially DR and DQ, made assigning TCR associations to individual alleles difficult. In a later analysis, the rate of TCR association differed among HLA loci, with DRB1 alleles having the most associated TCRs and HLA-C alleles having the fewest. While some public TCRs were present in many individuals, most TCR sequences turned up only very rarely across donors. Some IMGT-functional V segments, including TRBV6-2 and TRBV6-3, could not be distinguished by the 87-base-pair reads and were therefore excluded. Compared with the approximately 720-donor mean, donors in an Asian-associated ancestry cluster had fewer N-insertions in productive TCRs, according to a later genetic analysis. Sequencing depth was assumed to be roughly uniform across donors in the presence/absence analyses, though that assumption may not hold. Broadly in line with IMGT annotations, most TCR beta V segments showed up in productive rearrangements about 87% or about 30% of the time in an earlier analysis of several hundred of the donors. Because some donors lacked HLA typing at each locus, the association tests relied only on the typed subset. A few of the identified cytomegalovirus-associated TCR beta chains were confirmed in vitro to be specific for cytomegalovirus antigens. According to the authors, the approach could potentially be generalized to other disease states and immunological phenotypes.

The cohort comprised more than 550 healthy bone marrow donors. Cohort members were all nominally healthy when sampled, although unrecorded immune exposures were likely present. The donor tested CMV seropositive and was one of the 289 seropositive cohort members. A peripheral blood sample was collected from each donor, and TCR beta sequencing was performed on peripheral blood mononuclear cells. Genomic DNA was extracted from the blood cell samples with the Qiagen DNeasy Blood Extraction Kit. V and J are truncated by 10 bases and 1 base respectively, leaving an intervening sequence of 10 bases. The germline V gene encodes CDR1 SNHLY and CDR2 FYNNEI. There are 12 amino acids in the CDR3, from cysteine to phenylalanine inclusive. The only DNA kept is the CDR3, 36 bases in frame from the first base. This clone was picked up a small number of times. It lacks a known antigen. Qualities for individual bases were not recorded, and no much larger clone is one base off.

Library method: the immunoSEQ multiplex PCR assay. A mixture of 60 forward primers for TCR Vbeta segments and 13 reverse primers for TCR Jbeta segments was used in the multiplex PCR. The CDR3 region of rearranged TCR beta genes was amplified from genomic DNA by a multiplex PCR assay. On the Illumina HiSeq System, the amplified TCR beta libraries were sequenced as 87-base-pair reads. In the paper's pipeline: A later analysis counted approximately 76 million unique TCR beta chains across the 600 to 850 repertoires, and approximately 11 million of these chains were shared by at least two donors. A nearest-neighbor algorithm error-corrected the raw reads and collapsed the reads into unique sequences, merging closely related sequences to remove PCR and sequencing errors. CDR3 sequences were aligned to IMGT reference sequences to assign V, D and J gene segments. For a sequence to be retained, at least a six-nucleotide match to both a V gene segment and a J gene segment was required. Rearrangements were called productive when the CDR3 lacked stop codons and stayed in frame with V and J; all others were non-productive. CDR3 was defined by IMGT convention, running from the second conserved V-encoded cysteine to the conserved J-encoded phenylalanine. The earlier analysis of 587 of the donors excluded sequences that lacked an unambiguous match to a single V gene segment. In an earlier analysis of 587 of the donors, a V segment was called functional when productive rearrangements were above 56.7%, and segregating when the standard deviation between donors exceeded 5%. A statistical classification framework was built for diagnosing cytomegalovirus status from the catalog of TCR beta chain sequences. In a later analysis, V and J genes were assigned by comparing TCR nucleotide sequences against IMGT/GENE-DB human TR gene sequences. In a later analysis, CDR3 sequences and most-parsimonious VDJ recombination scenarios were assigned using the TCRdist pipeline. In a later analysis, each TCR beta chain was defined by its CDR3 amino acid sequence together with its V-gene family, and reads without a unique V-gene family were excluded. To address suspected cross-contamination and a sequencing artifact, a later analysis removed over 500 highly shared, low-generation-probability nucleotide sequences. For each public chain, a later analysis derived a clonal expansion index from normalized ranks of inferred template counts within each repertoire. In a later analysis, generation probabilities were computed using a VDJ recombination model fitted to out-of-frame rearrangements, and the results were checked against IGoR. A later analysis scored TCR-TCR, TCR-HLA and TCR-CMV co-occurrence with hypergeometric tests, applying a repertoire-size bias correction to TCR pairs. To estimate false discovery rates, a later analysis permuted the HLA or CMV assignments 20 times. In a later analysis, co-occurring TCRs were grouped with DBSCAN, and TCRdist sequence similarity was added when clustering was performed within HLA-allele-positive subsets. For co-occurrence clustering, repertoires with fewer than 30,000 or more than 120,000 public chains were excluded, along with about five repertoires with anomalous nucleotide sharing. What TCRdb holds here is the immuneACCESS table cut down to in-frame rearrangements. Part of the clones is not present; checked against another copy, under half of the missing clones reflect an unresolved V gene, and the others are unexplained. For V, J and clone size, that table is used; D and trimming come from the DNA. For this sample the table gives fewer than 130,000 clones, of which 55% to 75% were detected only once. The top ten hold 3.5% to 4% of the sample.

Specimen: PBMCs. The V and J genes are TRBV2 and TRBJ1-1; there is no confident call for the D gene. This TCR was sampled from a man aged 30 to 45 in good health and CMV-seropositive. Here the CDR3 is given as CATRSGNTEAFF. The nucleotide sequence is TGTGCCACCCGTAGCGGGAACACTGAAGCTTTCTTT.